One sample yielded the 16 T cell receptor beta chains listed below, sequenced in a study of blood T cell repertoires in COVID-19. Repertoires were generated with immunoSEQ multiplex PCR, while TCRdb's copy carries only in-frame clones and drops some. In the table there are about 250,000 clones, 85% to 90% of which are singletons. Sequencing used peripheral blood. The receptors were sampled from a woman aged 55-75 years with COVID-19, enrolled during active disease.

The rearrangement uses TRBV5-1 and TRBJ1-2, with 7 positions matching TRBD1. The CDR3 length is 14 residues. V lost 2 bases, J lost 1 base, and 2 bases stayed unmatched. Germline CDR1 and CDR2: SGHRS and YFSETQ. The CDR3 coding sequence is TGCGCCAGCAGCTTCGGGACAGATAACTATGGCTACACCTTC. This encodes CASSFGTDNYGYTF.

This rearrangement joins TRBV7-2 to TRBJ2-2; 9 bases align to TRBD1. Germline-derived CDR1 and CDR2 are SGHTA and FQGNSA. This CDR3 contains 16 residues. V shed 0 bases and J 7 bases; nucleotides not matched to a gene: 6. In nucleotides, the CDR3 is TGTGCCAGCAGCTTAGCCCCGACAGGGGGGATCGGGGAGCTGTTTTTT. It codes for CASSLAPTGGIGELFF.

The chain uses TRBV15 and TRBJ2-1; perhaps TRBD1 as D (7 bases). The germline V and J ends were trimmed by 5 bases and 3 bases, with 17 bases remaining between them. Germline V CDR1 and CDR2: LNHNV, YYDKDF (reference sequence). CDR3 length: 16 amino acids. The CDR3 loop reads CATSVAGGLNYNEQFF. The CDR3 bases are TGTGCCACCAGCGTAGCAGGGGGACTCAACTACAATGAGCAGTTCTTC.

The rearrangement uses TRBV6-1 and TRBJ1-5; D is unclear. The V end lost 2 bases, the J end lost 7 bases, and 15 bases lay between the germline ends. CDR1 and CDR2 from the germline V gene are MNHNS and SASEGT. The CDR3 has 15 residues. The CDR3: CASSEHLGVGQPQHF. The CDR3 DNA follows: TGTGCCAGCAGTGAACACCTCGGGGTTGGGCAGCCCCAGCATTTT.

The chain is built from TRBV27 and TRBJ1-4, with D possibly being TRBD1 (6 bases). The V gene lost 6 bases and the J gene lost 0 bases, with 14 bases spanning the gap. In germline, CDR1 is MNHEY, CDR2 SMNVEV (reference sequence). CDR3 size: 16 residues. The CDR3 region has the DNA TGTGCCAGCAGGTCAGGGGTGACCTCAACTAATGAAAAACTGTTTTTT. Its translation is CASRSGVTSTNEKLFF.

The V gene is TRBV30, the J gene TRBJ1-2, with D perhaps TRBD1 (5 bases). The V gene lost 0 bases and the J gene lost 7 bases, with 12 bases spanning the gap. CDR1 is GTSNPN and CDR2 is SVGIG in the germline V gene (reference sequence). The CDR3 is 13 amino acids. The CDR3 region is CAWSVYGATGYTF. CDR3 bases: TGTGCCTGGAGTGTATATGGGGCCACTGGCTACACCTTC.

CDR3 coding DNA: TGCGCCAGCAGCCAAGAATTCGGGGCAGGGGGCGAAAAACTGTTTTTT. Its translation is CASSQEFGAGGEKLFF. The gene calls are TRBV4-3 and TRBJ1-4; 8 bases fit TRBD1. Germline V gene data show CDR1 as LGHNA and CDR2 as YSLEER. The CDR3 has 16 residues. Trimming removed 0 bases from V and 8 bases from J; junction bases left unmatched: 8.

J is TRBJ2-5 and V is TRBV27; weak D call: TRBD2 (7 bases). The V gene's germline CDR1 is MNHEY and CDR2 SMNVEV (reference sequence). The CDR3 totals 14 residues. V lost 3 bases to trimming and J lost 5 bases, with 13 bases between them. The CDR3 region has the DNA TGTGCCAGCAGTTTCTCTAGGGGGGGGGAGACCCAGTACTTC. Its protein product is CASSFSRGGETQYF.

The V and J genes are TRBV5-7 and TRBJ1-1; TRBD1 agrees at 7 bases. TRBV5-7 is an ORF for which the function is uncertain. With V trimmed by 3 bases and J by 6 bases, 5 bases remained unmatched. This CDR3 region has 13 residues. The CDR3 DNA sequence: TGTGCCAGCAGCTCCAGGGGGAAAGCTGAAGCTTTCTTT. This sequence encodes CASSSRGKAEAFF.

J is TRBJ2-7 and V is TRBV19; 8 nucleotides line up with TRBD1. The CDR3 runs to 14 residues. Germline V gene sequence: CDR1 LNHDA, CDR2 SQIVND (reference sequence). The V and J ends lost 3 bases and 4 bases, in that order; junction bases with no gene match: 5. CDR3 DNA sequence: TGTGCCAGTAGTATGGGGGACAGGAGTTACGAGCAGTACTTC. Translating it yields CASSMGDRSYEQYF.

This chain uses TRBV11-2 with TRBJ2-3; 10 bases map to TRBD2. Germline V gives CDR1 SGHAT, CDR2 FQNNGV. The V and J ends lost 0 bases and 7 bases, in that order; junction bases with no gene match: 7. This CDR3 has 16 amino acids. The CDR3 here is CASSLDSASGGHTQYF. Here the CDR3 DNA reads TGTGCCAGCAGCTTAGATTCGGCTAGCGGGGGACATACGCAGTATTTT.

The CDR3 sequence: CASTTGEVSGNTIYF. The CDR3 DNA reads as TGTGCCAGCACAACGGGAGAGGTATCTGGAAACACCATATATTTT. J is TRBJ1-3 and V is TRBV2; D gene unclear. The CDR3 has 15 residues. Trimming left V 7 bases short and J 1 base short, with 14 bases between. The germline CDR1 and CDR2 sequences are SNHLY and FYNNEI.

The rearrangement links TRBV10-3 to TRBJ1-2; 7 positions agree with TRBD1. Trimming cost V 2 bases and J 4 bases; bases outside gene matches: 1. This CDR3 is built from 13 residues. Germline CDR1 and CDR2: ENHRY and SYGVKD. The CDR3 DNA is TGTGCCATCAGTGAGAACAGGGGCTATGGCTACACCTTC. This translates into CAISENRGYGYTF.

This chain links TRBV29-1 with TRBJ1-1; 8 bases align to TRBD1. Germline CDR1 and CDR2: SQVTM and ANQGSEA. CDR3 size: 15 residues. DNA of the CDR3: TGCACCAACCAAGCGCGACAGGGGTCGACCACTGAAGCTTTCTTT. It specifies CTNQARQGSTTEAFF.

This clone came up once. The chain links TRBV27 to TRBJ1-6, with D possibly being TRBD1 (6 bases). The germline V gene encodes CDR1 MNHEY and CDR2 SMNVEV (reference sequence). This CDR3 contains 15 residues. Trimming stripped 5 bases from V and 9 bases from J, with 17 bases between. In DNA form, the CDR3 reads TGTGCCAGCAGTAAATGGCCGCAGGACAGTTCACCCCTCCACTTT. It codes for CASSKWPQDSSPLHF.

The J gene is TRBJ1-1, the V gene TRBV9, with D possibly TRBD1 on 6 matching bases. The CDR3 is made up of 14 amino acids. The germline V and J ends were trimmed by 2 bases and 3 bases, with 11 bases remaining between them. CDR1 and CDR2 from the germline V gene are SGDLS and YYNGEE. DNA of the CDR3: TGTGCCAGCAGCGTCCAGGGGACGGACACTGAAGCTTTCTTT. This codes for CASSVQGTDTEAFF.